This entry is about one T cell receptor beta chain. The record originates from a study of blood T cell repertoires in COVID-19. J was trimmed by 8 bases and V by 5 bases; bases with no gene match: 13. The CDR3 runs to 15 residues. Germline V gene sequence: CDR1 SGHTA, CDR2 FQGNSA. The repertoire was sequenced with immunoSEQ multiplex PCR; TCRdb's copy has only in-frame clones and lacks some. The repertoire has under 250,000 clones, roughly 88% of them found once; the top ten carry 5% to 6%. The sequenced sample consisted of peripheral blood. The chain has TRBV7-2 and TRBJ1-2, with 8 bases identical to TRBD1. This clonotype was sampled from an elderly woman with COVID-19, enrolled during active disease. CDR3 nucleotide sequence: TGTGCCAGCAGCCTATGGACAGGGCGTGCGCAGGGCTACACCTTC. Its translation: CASSLWTGRAQGYTF.